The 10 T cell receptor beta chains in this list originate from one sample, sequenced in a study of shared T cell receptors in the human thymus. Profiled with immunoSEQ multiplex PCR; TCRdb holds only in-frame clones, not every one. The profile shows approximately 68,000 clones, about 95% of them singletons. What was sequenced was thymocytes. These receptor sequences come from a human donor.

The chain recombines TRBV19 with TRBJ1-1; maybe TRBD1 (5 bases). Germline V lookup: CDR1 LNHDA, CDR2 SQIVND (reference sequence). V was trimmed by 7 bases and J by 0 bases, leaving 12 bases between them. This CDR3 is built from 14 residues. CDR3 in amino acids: CASTWGGMNTEAFF. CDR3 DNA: TGTGCCAGTACTTGGGGCGGTATGAACACTGAAGCTTTCTTT.

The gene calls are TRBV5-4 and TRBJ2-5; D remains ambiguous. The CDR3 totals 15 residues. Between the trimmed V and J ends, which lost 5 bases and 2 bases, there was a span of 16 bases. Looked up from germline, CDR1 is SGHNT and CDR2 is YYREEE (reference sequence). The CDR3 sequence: CASRLSRAEQETQYF. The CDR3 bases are TGTGCCAGCAGGTTATCAAGGGCAGAGCAAGAGACCCAGTACTTC.

The CDR3 is CSVVGEGNYGYTF. The CDR3, as DNA: TGCAGCGTTGTTGGGGAGGGAAACTATGGCTACACCTTC. This sequence joins TRBV29-1 and TRBJ1-2; no reliable D call. Looked up from germline, CDR1 is SQVTM and CDR2 is ANQGSEA. The CDR3 consists of 13 residues. Trimming took off 4 bases at V and 2 bases at J, with 11 bases between the two ends.

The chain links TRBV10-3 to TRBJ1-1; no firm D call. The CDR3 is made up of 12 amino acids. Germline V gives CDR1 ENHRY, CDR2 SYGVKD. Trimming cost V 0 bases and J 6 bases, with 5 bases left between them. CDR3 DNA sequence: TGTGCCATCAGTGAGTCTTACGCTGAAGCTTTCTTT. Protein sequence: CAISESYAEAFF.

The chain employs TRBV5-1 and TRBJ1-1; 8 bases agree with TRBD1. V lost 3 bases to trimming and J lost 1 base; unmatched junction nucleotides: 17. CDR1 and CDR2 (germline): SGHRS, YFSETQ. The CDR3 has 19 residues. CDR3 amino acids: CASSSALDRARGWNTEAFF. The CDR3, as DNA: TGCGCCAGCAGCTCTGCTTTGGACAGGGCCAGGGGTTGGAACACTGAAGCTTTCTTT.

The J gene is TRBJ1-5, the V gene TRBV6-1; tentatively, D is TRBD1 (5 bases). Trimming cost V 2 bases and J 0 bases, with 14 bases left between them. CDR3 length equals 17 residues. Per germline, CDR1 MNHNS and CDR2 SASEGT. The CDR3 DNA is TGTGCCAGCAGTGAACGGGGGAAGGGGTATAGCAATCAGCCCCAGCATTTT. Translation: CASSERGKGYSNQPQHF.

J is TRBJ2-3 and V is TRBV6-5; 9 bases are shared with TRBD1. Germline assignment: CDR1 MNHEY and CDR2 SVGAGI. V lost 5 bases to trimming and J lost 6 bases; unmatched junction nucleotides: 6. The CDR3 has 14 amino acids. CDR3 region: CASSPGTGNDTQYF. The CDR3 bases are TGTGCCAGCAGTCCCGGGACAGGGAATGATACGCAGTATTTT.

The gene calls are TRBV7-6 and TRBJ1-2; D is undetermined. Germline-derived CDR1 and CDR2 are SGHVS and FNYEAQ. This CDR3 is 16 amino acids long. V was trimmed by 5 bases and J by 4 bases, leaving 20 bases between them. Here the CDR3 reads CASSPLVHRLSYGYTF. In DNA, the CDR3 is TGTGCCAGCAGCCCCTTAGTGCACAGACTGTCCTATGGCTACACCTTC.

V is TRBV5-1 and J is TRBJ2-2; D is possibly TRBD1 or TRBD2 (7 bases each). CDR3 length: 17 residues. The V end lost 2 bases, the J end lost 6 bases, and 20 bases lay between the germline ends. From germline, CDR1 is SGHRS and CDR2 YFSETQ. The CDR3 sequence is CASSFGGLDRVPGELFF. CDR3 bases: TGCGCCAGCAGCTTTGGAGGACTAGACAGGGTCCCCGGGGAGCTGTTTTTT.

The CDR3 DNA reads TGTGCCAGCAGCTTATTAAGAGTCCAACCCTACGAGCAGTACTTC. As protein: CASSLLRVQPYEQYF. The chain uses TRBV7-2 and TRBJ2-7; no clear D. The CDR3 is 15 amino acids. Germline lookup yields CDR1 SGHTA and CDR2 FQGNSA. Trimming took 2 bases from V and 2 from J, leaving 13 bases between them.